This entry is about one TCR beta chain. This sample is drawn from a study of radiation and T cells in renal cell carcinoma. Time point meaning: baseline pretreatment blood. Treatment noted: 15 Gy SBRT to primary tumor, nephrectomy 4 weeks later. Serial blood draws occurred at baseline and 2 and 4 weeks post-SBRT. V lost 1 base and J 7 bases, leaving 5 bases between the germline ends. Germline V gene sequence: CDR1 SGHDN, CDR2 FVKESK. This CDR3 is 12 amino acids long. The repertoire was sequenced with immunoSEQ multiplex PCR; TCRdb's copy has only in-frame clones and lacks some. This repertoire shows about 130,000 clones, roughly 80% found once; its top ten account for around 3%.

The chain uses TRBV14 and TRBJ2-4; D might be TRBD2 (5 bases). Here the sequenced sample was blood, taken from a patient whose treatment included radiotherapy and nephrectomy. The receptor's source is a woman aged 55-69 years with renal cell carcinoma. DNA of the CDR3: TGTGCCAGCAGCCAAGGCGGGAACATTCAGTACTTC. Its translation is CASSQGGNIQYF. Full variable domain (outside the CDR3, taken from reference TRBV14 and TRBJ2-4): EAGVTQFPSHSVIEKGQTVTLRCDPISGHDNLYWYRRVMGKEIKFLLHFVKESKQDESGMPNNRFLAERTGGTYSTLKVQPAELEDSGVYFCASSQGGNIQYFGAGTRLSVL.